This is a list of T cell receptor beta chains from one sample in a study of regulatory T cells in long-lasting Graves disease. Via MiXCR, TCRdb re-called the multiplex PCR reads, giving one row per CDR3 protein. The sample includes about 470,000 distinct CDR3 sequences, 14% to 15% of them seen just once. The same specimen was also included in a second study, on T cells in Graves' hyperthyroidism and ophthalmopathy.

This specimen consisted of peripheral blood mononuclear cells (PBMCs), obtained at new diagnosis, from a patient treated with antithyroid drugs. Source of these receptors: a woman between 25 and 40 years old with Graves disease. The conserved cysteine and the conserved F or W are not part of the CDR3 here. Each record gives: J gene, V gene, CDR3 protein.

j_call: TRBJ2-3; v_call: TRBV4-1; cdr3_aa: ASSPGRGLAVTDTQY
j_call: TRBJ2-5; v_call: TRBV30; cdr3_aa: AWSDSGRIEETQY
j_call: TRBJ1-2; v_call: TRBV6-1; cdr3_aa: AGSTRRGRLGYGYT
j_call: TRBJ2-4; v_call: TRBV9; cdr3_aa: ASSAPTKNIQY
j_call: TRBJ1-5; v_call: TRBV6-1; cdr3_aa: ASSDWRGPSQPQH
j_call: TRBJ1-2; v_call: TRBV7-3; cdr3_aa: ASSLPGARGYT
j_call: TRBJ2-3; v_call: TRBV6-2/TRBV6-3; cdr3_aa: ASSESGGGTDTQY
j_call: TRBJ2-6; v_call: TRBV2; cdr3_aa: ASSGRTGGANVLT
j_call: TRBJ2-7; v_call: TRBV30; cdr3_aa: AWSLYRLAHSYEQY
j_call: TRBJ2-2; v_call: TRBV7-9; cdr3_aa: ASDGTSGKLGAGELF
j_call: TRBJ2-5; v_call: TRBV28; cdr3_aa: ASTPFTGRVETQY
j_call: TRBJ2-5; v_call: TRBV27; cdr3_aa: ASSPTPTSGEY
j_call: TRBJ2-3; v_call: TRBV4-1; cdr3_aa: ASSHVPGQGTDTQY
j_call: TRBJ1-2; v_call: TRBV10-3; cdr3_aa: AISEFSGQGQGYT
j_call: TRBJ1-2; v_call: TRBV13; cdr3_aa: ASSLGPGVGYGYT
j_call: TRBJ2-7; v_call: TRBV27; cdr3_aa: ASSLTGAGEQY
j_call: TRBJ2-1; v_call: TRBV19; cdr3_aa: ASSPGWGKVGNEQF
j_call: TRBJ2-3; v_call: TRBV6-5; cdr3_aa: ASSYTPPRGRYADTQY
j_call: TRBJ2-5; v_call: TRBV3-1; cdr3_aa: ASSQVGGAHQETQY
j_call: TRBJ2-7; v_call: TRBV5-1; cdr3_aa: ASSGTGNYEQY
j_call: TRBJ1-1; v_call: TRBV20-1; cdr3_aa: SARAAMNTEAF
j_call: TRBJ1-1; v_call: TRBV29-1; cdr3_aa: SVIRVGGTEAF
j_call: TRBJ1-2; v_call: TRBV4-1; cdr3_aa: ASSQVTQAANYGYT
j_call: TRBJ2-7; v_call: TRBV5-5; cdr3_aa: ASSLGPRLAEDEQY
j_call: TRBJ2-7; v_call: TRBV29-1; cdr3_aa: SVEARAESSYEQY
j_call: TRBJ2-5; v_call: TRBV27; cdr3_aa: ASSLSWTGRQETQY
j_call: TRBJ1-1; v_call: TRBV5-1; cdr3_aa: ASSLTMGRNTEAF
j_call: TRBJ2-7; v_call: TRBV6-2/TRBV6-3; cdr3_aa: ASSYSLLPGQERWITYEQY
j_call: TRBJ2-7; v_call: TRBV6-5; cdr3_aa: ASSWGSGGSYEQY
j_call: TRBJ2-5; v_call: TRBV30; cdr3_aa: AWGRTVQETQY
j_call: TRBJ2-3; v_call: TRBV19; cdr3_aa: ATHGQGISGRTDTQY
j_call: TRBJ1-2; v_call: TRBV20-1; cdr3_aa: SATQGEYGYGYT
j_call: TRBJ2-3; v_call: TRBV12-3/TRBV12-4; cdr3_aa: ASSLVLSVLPDTQY
j_call: TRBJ1-2; v_call: TRBV20-1; cdr3_aa: SASRAGLWYGYT
j_call: TRBJ2-1; v_call: TRBV29-1; cdr3_aa: SVDRGSYNEQF
j_call: TRBJ1-2; v_call: TRBV6-5; cdr3_aa: ASSYSLGPYGYT
j_call: TRBJ2-4; v_call: TRBV7-2; cdr3_aa: ASSLSLAWGKNIQY
j_call: TRBJ1-1; v_call: TRBV28; cdr3_aa: ASKLGGGHTEAF
j_call: TRBJ2-1; v_call: TRBV5-1; cdr3_aa: ASSGTVAYNEQF